A single sample gave rise to the 9 T cell receptor beta chains below, sequenced in a study of control samples from healthy donors and cancer patients. Here immunoSEQ multiplex PCR was the method, and the copy in TCRdb shows in-frame clones only, minus some. This sample has tens of thousands of clones, with nearly 90% found just once. Sequencing used blood. All receptors derive from a man aged 45 to 65 in good health.

The chain recombines TRBV28 with TRBJ1-2, with D hard to call. Germline values: CDR1 MDHEN, CDR2 SYDVKM. Trimming removed 5 bases at V and 7 bases at J, with 11 bases between. There are 12 residues in the CDR3. This CDR3 reads CASSLSRLGYTF. CDR3 DNA sequence: TGTGCCAGCAGTCTCTCGCGTCTTGGCTACACCTTC.

The J gene is TRBJ1-2, the V gene TRBV29-1; weak D call: TRBD1 (5 bases). V dropped 3 bases and J dropped 4 bases, with 9 bases sitting between them. This CDR3 contains 12 residues. In germline, CDR1 is SQVTM, CDR2 ANQGSEA. The CDR3 sequence is CSVERGGYGYTF. In nucleotides, the CDR3 is TGCAGCGTTGAGCGGGGGGGCTATGGCTACACCTTC.

This clone was recorded once. The V gene is TRBV2, the J gene TRBJ2-1; TRBD2 agrees at 12 bases. From germline, CDR1 is SNHLY and CDR2 FYNNEI. There are 15 residues in the CDR3. The V and J ends lost 4 bases and 4 bases, in that order; junction bases with no gene match: 2. The CDR3 spells CASSGTSGDYNEQFF. The CDR3 region has the DNA TGTGCCAGCAGTGGGACTAGCGGGGATTACAATGAGCAGTTCTTC.

This clone was recorded once. CDR3 sequence reads: CASSEALQGVTGELFF. The CDR3 nucleotides read TGTGCCAGCAGTGAAGCGCTTCAGGGGGTCACCGGGGAGCTGTTTTTT. The chain has TRBV2 and TRBJ2-2, with TRBD1 matching over 7 bases. Germline lookup yields CDR1 SNHLY and CDR2 FYNNEI. The junction had 5 bases not matched to a gene; V was cut back by 0 bases and J by 4 bases. This CDR3 spans 16 amino acids.

The genes are TRBV30 and TRBJ2-7, with TRBD1 matching over 10 bases. V trimming: 1 base; J trimming: 3 bases; junction bases outside the gene matches: 6. Germline assignment: CDR1 GTSNPN and CDR2 SVGIG (reference sequence). The CDR3 consists of 15 residues. CDR3 in DNA: TGTGCCTGGAGTGCCCCGGGACAGGGGATCTACGAGCAGTACTTC. Protein product: CAWSAPGQGIYEQYF.

The genes are TRBV7-9 and TRBJ2-3, with TRBD1 matching over 9 bases. The length of the CDR3 is 15 residues. V shed 5 bases and J 2 bases; nucleotides not matched to a gene: 5. Germline V gene sequence: CDR1 SEHNR, CDR2 FQNEAQ (reference sequence). CDR3 sequence (DNA): TGTGCCAGCAGCACCCGGGACAGGGACACAGATACGCAGTATTTT. Its translation: CASSTRDRDTDTQYF.

In regard to this clone: One junction end does not reproduce the germline sequence, and a read error may be involved. The genes are TRBV19 and TRBJ1-2, with D possibly matching TRBD1 (6 bases). Germline V gene data show CDR1 as LNHDA and CDR2 as SQIVND (reference sequence). The CDR3 loop spans 11 amino acids. This CDR3 reads CASRQTGSFAF. The CDR3 bases are TGTGCCAGTAGACAAACAGGGTCGTTCGCCTTC.

The genes are TRBV7-2 and TRBJ1-6; 10 nucleotides line up with TRBD1. After removal of 7 bases from V and 6 bases from J, the junction contained 6 bases not matched to a gene. Germline-derived CDR1 and CDR2 are SGHTA and FQGNSA. The CDR3 loop spans 15 amino acids. The CDR3 loop is CASTHRTGGNSPLHF. The CDR3 bases are TGTGCCAGCACTCATCGGACAGGGGGTAATTCACCCCTCCACTTT.

Turning to this clone: Since a much larger clone is just one base distant, this may be a read error. This chain uses TRBV6-5 with TRBJ1-1; a weak D match, TRBD1 (5 bases). Germline CDR1 MNHEY, CDR2 SVGAGI. V was trimmed by 6 bases and J by 0 bases, leaving 8 bases between them. The length of the CDR3 is 13 residues. This CDR3 reads CASSATVNTEAFF. In DNA, the CDR3 is TGTGCCAGCAGCGCGACAGTGAACACTGAAGCTTTCTTT.